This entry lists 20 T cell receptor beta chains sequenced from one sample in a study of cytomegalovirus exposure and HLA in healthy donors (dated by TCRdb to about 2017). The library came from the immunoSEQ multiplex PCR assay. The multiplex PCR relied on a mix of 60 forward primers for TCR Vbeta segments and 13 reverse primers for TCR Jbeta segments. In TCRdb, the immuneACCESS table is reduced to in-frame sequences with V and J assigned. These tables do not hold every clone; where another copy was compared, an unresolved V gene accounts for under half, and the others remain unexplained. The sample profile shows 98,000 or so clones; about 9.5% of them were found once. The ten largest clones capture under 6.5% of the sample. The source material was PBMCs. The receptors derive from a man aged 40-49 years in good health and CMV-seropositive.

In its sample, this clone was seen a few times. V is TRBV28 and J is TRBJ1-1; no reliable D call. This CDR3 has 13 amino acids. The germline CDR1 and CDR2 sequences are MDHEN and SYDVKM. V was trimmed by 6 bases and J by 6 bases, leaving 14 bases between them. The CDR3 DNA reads TGTGCCAGCAGCACTGAGGCACCCCCTGAAGCTTTCTTT. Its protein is CASSTEAPPEAFF.

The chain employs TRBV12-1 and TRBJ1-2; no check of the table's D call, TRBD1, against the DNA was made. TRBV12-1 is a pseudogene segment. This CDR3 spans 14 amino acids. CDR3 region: CASSFWQGAYGYTF. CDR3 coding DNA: TGTGCCAGCAGCTTTTGGCAGGGGGCCTATGGCTACACCTTC.

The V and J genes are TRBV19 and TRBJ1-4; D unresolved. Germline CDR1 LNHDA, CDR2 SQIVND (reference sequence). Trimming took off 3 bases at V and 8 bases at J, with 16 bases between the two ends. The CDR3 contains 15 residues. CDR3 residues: CASSMEGGSTEKLFF. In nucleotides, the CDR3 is TGTGCCAGTAGTATGGAGGGAGGGTCTACGGAAAAACTGTTTTTT.

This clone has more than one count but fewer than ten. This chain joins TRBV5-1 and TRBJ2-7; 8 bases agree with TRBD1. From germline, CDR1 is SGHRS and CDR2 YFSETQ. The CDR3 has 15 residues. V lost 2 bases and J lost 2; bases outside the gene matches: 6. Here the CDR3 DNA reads TGCGCCAGCAGCTTCACCGGACAGGGCCCCTACGAGCAGTACTTC. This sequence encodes CASSFTGQGPYEQYF.

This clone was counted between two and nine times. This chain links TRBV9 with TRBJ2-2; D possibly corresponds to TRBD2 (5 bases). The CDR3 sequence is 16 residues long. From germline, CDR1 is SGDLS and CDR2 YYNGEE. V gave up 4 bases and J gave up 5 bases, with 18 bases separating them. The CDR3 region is CASSTDPRGLTGELFF. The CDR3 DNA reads TGTGCCAGCAGCACAGACCCACGGGGTTTAACCGGGGAGCTGTTTTTT. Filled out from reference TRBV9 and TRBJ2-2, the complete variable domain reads DSGVTQTPKHLITATGQRVTLRCSPRSGDLSVYWYQQSLDQGLQFLIQYYNGEERAKGNILERFSAQQFPDLHSELNLSSLELGDSALYFCASSTDPRGLTGELFFGEGSRLTVL.

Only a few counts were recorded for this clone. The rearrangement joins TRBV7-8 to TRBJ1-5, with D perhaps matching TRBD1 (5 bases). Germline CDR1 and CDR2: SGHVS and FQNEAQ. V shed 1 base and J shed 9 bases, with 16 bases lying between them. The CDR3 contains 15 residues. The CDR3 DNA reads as TGTGCCAGCAGCTTAGGCGGGAGGGGATCTTTGCCCCAGCATTTT. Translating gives CASSLGGRGSLPQHF. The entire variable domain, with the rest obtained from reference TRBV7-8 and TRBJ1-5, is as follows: GAGVSQSPRYKVAKRGQDVALRCDPISGHVSLFWYQQALGQGPEFLTYFQNEAQLDKSGLPSDRFFAERPEGSVSTLKIQRTQQEDSAVYLCASSLGGRGSLPQHFGDGTRLSIL.

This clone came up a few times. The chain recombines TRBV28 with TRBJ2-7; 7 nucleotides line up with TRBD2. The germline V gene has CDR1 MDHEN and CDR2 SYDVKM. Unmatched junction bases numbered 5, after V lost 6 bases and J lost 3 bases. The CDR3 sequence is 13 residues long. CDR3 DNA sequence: TGTGCCAGCAGCCTTCCTAGCGGCTACGAGCAGTACTTC. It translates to CASSLPSGYEQYF.

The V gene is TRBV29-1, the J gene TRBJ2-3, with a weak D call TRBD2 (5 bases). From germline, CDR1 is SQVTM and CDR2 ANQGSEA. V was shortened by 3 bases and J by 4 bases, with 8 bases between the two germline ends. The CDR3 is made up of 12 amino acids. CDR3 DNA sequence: TGCAGCGTTGATAAGGGAGCAGATACGCAGTATTTT. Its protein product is CSVDKGADTQYF.

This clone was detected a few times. The CDR3 is CASSHYSGEQYF. For the CDR3, the DNA is TGCGCCAGCAGCCACTACTCAGGAGAGCAGTACTTC. The chain employs TRBV4-1 and TRBJ2-7; D is undetermined. CDR1 and CDR2 (germline): MGHRA, YSYEKL. Deletions cut 3 bases from V and 7 bases from J, with 10 bases between. CDR3 size: 12 residues.

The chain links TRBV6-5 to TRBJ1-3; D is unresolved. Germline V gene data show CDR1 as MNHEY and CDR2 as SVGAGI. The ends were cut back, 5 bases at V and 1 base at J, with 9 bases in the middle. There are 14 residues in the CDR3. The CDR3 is CASSVGSSGNTIYF. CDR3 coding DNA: TGTGCCAGCAGTGTGGGGAGTTCTGGAAACACCATATATTTT.

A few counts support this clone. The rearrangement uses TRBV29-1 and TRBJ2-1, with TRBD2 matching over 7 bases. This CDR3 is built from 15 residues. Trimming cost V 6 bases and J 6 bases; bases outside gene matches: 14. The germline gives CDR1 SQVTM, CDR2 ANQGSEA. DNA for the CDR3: TGCAGCGTGACGGGGGGAGAGGGCCTCGGCAATGAGCAGTTCTTC. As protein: CSVTGGEGLGNEQFF.

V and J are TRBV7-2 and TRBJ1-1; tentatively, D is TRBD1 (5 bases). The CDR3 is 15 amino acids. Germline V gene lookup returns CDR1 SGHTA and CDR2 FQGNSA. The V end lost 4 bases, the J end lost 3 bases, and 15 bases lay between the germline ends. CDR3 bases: TGTGCCAGCAGCTCCTTGGCAGGGTTGTACACTGAAGCTTTCTTT. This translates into CASSSLAGLYTEAFF.

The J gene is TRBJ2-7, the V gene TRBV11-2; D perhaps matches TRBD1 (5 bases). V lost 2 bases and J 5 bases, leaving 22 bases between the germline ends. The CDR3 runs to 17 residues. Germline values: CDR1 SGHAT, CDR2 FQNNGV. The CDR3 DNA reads TGTGCCAGCAGCTTAAGGCTTTCGAGACAGTCTTTTCACGAGCAGTACTTC. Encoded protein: CASSLRLSRQSFHEQYF.

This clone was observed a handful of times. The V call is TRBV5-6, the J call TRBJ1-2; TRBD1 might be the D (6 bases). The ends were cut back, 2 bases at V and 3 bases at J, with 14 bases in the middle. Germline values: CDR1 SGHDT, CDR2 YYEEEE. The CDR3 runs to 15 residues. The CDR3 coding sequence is TGTGCCAGCAGCTTTCAGGGACAAGCCCACTATGGCTACACCTTC. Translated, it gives CASSFQGQAHYGYTF.

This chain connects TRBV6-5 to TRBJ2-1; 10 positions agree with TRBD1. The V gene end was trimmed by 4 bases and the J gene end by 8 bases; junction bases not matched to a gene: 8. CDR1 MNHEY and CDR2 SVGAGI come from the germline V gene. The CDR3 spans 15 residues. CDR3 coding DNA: TGTGCCAGCAGTTTGACAGGGGGCCTCCAGGATGAGCAGTTCTTC. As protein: CASSLTGGLQDEQFF.

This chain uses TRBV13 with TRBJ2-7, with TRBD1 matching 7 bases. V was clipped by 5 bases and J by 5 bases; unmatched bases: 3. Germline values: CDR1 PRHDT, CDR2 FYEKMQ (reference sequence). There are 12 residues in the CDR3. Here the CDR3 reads CASSPTGNEQYF. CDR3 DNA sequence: TGTGCCAGCAGCCCGACAGGGAACGAGCAGTACTTC.

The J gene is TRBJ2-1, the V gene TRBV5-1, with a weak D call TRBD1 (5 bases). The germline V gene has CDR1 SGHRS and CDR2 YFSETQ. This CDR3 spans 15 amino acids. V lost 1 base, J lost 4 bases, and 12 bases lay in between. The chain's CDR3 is CASSLQGVIYNEQFF. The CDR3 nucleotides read TGCGCCAGCAGCTTGCAGGGTGTAATATACAATGAGCAGTTCTTC.

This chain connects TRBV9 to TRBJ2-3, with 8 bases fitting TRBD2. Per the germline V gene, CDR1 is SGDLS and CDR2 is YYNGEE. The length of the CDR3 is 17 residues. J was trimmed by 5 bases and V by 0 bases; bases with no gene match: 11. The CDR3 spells CASSVGMTAGAQDTQYF. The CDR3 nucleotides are TGTGCCAGCAGCGTAGGGATGACAGCGGGAGCACAAGATACGCAGTATTTT.

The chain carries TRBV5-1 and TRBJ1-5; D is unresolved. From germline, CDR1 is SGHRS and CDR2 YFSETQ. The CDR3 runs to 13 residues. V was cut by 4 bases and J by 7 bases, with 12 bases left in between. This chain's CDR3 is CASSVETGQPQHF. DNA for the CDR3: TGCGCCAGCAGCGTGGAGACGGGACAGCCCCAGCATTTT.

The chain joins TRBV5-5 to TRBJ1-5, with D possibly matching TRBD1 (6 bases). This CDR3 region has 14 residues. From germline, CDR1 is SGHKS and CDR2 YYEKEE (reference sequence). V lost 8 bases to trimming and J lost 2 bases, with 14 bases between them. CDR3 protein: CASKGGLGNQPQHF. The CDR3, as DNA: TGTGCCAGTAAGGGGGGGCTAGGCAATCAGCCCCAGCATTTT. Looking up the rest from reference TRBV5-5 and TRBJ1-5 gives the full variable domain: DAGVTQSPTHLIKTRGQQVTLRCSPISGHKSVSWYQQVLGQGPQFIFQYYEKEERGRGNFPDRFSARQFPNYSSELNVNALLLGDSALYLCASKGGLGNQPQHFGDGTRLSIL.